This TCR beta chain was sequenced during a study of blood T cell repertoires in COVID-19. Generated by immunoSEQ multiplex PCR, the TCRdb table keeps only in-frame clones and is missing some. The sample includes 300,000 to 400,000 clones, around 90% of them seen just once. This CDR3 contains 15 residues. V lost 7 bases to trimming and J lost 7 bases, with 17 bases between them. Germline V gene lookup returns CDR1 LNHDA and CDR2 SQIVND (reference sequence). The V call is TRBV19, the J call TRBJ1-6; D gene unclear. Sample: peripheral blood. This receptor was obtained from a woman aged 18-35 years who had recovered from COVID-19. The CDR3 coding sequence is TGTGCCAGTACCGAGGGTTGGGGTGGAAATTCACCCCTCCACTTT. It codes for CASTEGWGGNSPLHF.